The T cell receptor beta chain under discussion was sequenced for a study of blood T cell repertoires in COVID-19. The wider study: From T cells, B-cell-depleted T cells, or PBMCs came the material, which was cDNA or gDNA.

In germline, CDR1 is ENHRY, CDR2 SYGVKD. Trimming took off 11 bases at V and 4 bases at J, with 13 bases between the two ends. CDR3 length equals 12 residues. This clone was counted once. TCRdb's copy holds only in-frame clones and misses some; the assay was immunoSEQ multiplex PCR. The sample holds 60,000 to 80,000 clones; 75% to 85% are singletons and the top ten take roughly 25%. The source material was peripheral blood. J is TRBJ2-3 and V is TRBV10-3; D not certain. This TCR was sampled from a middle-aged man with acute or convalescent COVID-19. The CDR3 sequence: CAACSNSDTQYF. CDR3 DNA sequence: TGTGCCGCCTGCTCGAACTCAGATACGCAGTATTTT.